The clone carrying this TCR beta chain was seen repeatedly, ten times or more. This sample was taken from a study of patients with pleural tuberculosis. Looked up from germline, CDR1 is SGHRS and CDR2 is YFSETQ. This CDR3 comprises 15 residues. Unmatched junction bases numbered 3, after V lost 2 bases and J lost 4 bases. TCRdb recomputed calls from the reads with MiXCR, one row per CDR3 protein. The sample holds approximately 50,000 distinct CDR3 sequences, under 8.5% seen once. The chain uses TRBV5-1 and TRBJ1-4, with 9 bases lining up with TRBD1. The receptor comes from a human donor with pleural tuberculosis. CDR3 DNA: TGCGCCAGCAGCTTACGGACAGGGGTTAATGAAAAACTGTTTTTT. Translated, it gives CASSLRTGVNEKLFF. Supplemented by reference TRBV5-1 and TRBJ1-4, the full variable domain reads KAGVTQTPRYLIKTRGQQVTLSCSPISGHRSVSWYQQTPGQGLQFLFEYFSETQRNKGNFPGRFSGRQFSNSRSEMNVSTLELGDSALYLCASSLRTGVNEKLFFGSGTQLSVL.